The rows below give T cell receptor beta chains drawn from one sample of a study of a mutant IDH1 vaccine in newly diagnosed glioma. Their antigens are not known. Profiled with immunoSEQ multiplex PCR; TCRdb holds only in-frame clones, not every one. The data contain tens of thousands of clones, around nine tenths of them singletons. The specimen was PBMCs, collected from a glioma patient whose treatment included an IDH1 peptide vaccine. These receptors came from a man aged 30 to 45 with glioma. Both conserved end residues are part of each CDR3. Fields, in order: CDR3 protein, V gene, clone size, J gene. The size entry is marked missing in some rows and otherwise reads once, few, many or a size class.

cdr3_aa: CASSDYRPEGNQPQHF
v_call: TRBV6-1
clone_size: NA
j_call: TRBJ1-5

cdr3_aa: CASLRTSGSRYYEQYF
v_call: TRBV2
clone_size: NA
j_call: TRBJ2-7

cdr3_aa: CATSRGGYPLHF
v_call: TRBV15
clone_size: NA
j_call: TRBJ1-6

cdr3_aa: CASTGPAATSVDNEQFF
v_call: TRBV5-1
clone_size: NA
j_call: TRBJ2-1

cdr3_aa: CASSLGTGGNTEAFF
v_call: TRBV5-5
clone_size: NA
j_call: TRBJ1-1

cdr3_aa: CASSLVSTSGGYNEQFF
v_call: TRBV7-2
clone_size: NA
j_call: TRBJ2-1

cdr3_aa: CASSFQDLETQYF
v_call: TRBV5-1
clone_size: NA
j_call: TRBJ2-5

cdr3_aa: CASKGTGYGYTF
v_call: TRBV19
clone_size: NA
j_call: TRBJ1-2

cdr3_aa: CARSLTGHVSYEQYF
v_call: TRBV5-3
clone_size: once
j_call: TRBJ2-7

cdr3_aa: CAWSGQGTYEQYF
v_call: TRBV30
clone_size: NA
j_call: TRBJ2-7

cdr3_aa: CASSPPSNTQYF
v_call: TRBV23-1
clone_size: once
j_call: TRBJ2-3

cdr3_aa: CASSLLRADGYTF
v_call: TRBV7-9
clone_size: NA
j_call: TRBJ1-2

cdr3_aa: CASSSVDEQFF
v_call: TRBV6-6
clone_size: NA
j_call: TRBJ2-1

cdr3_aa: CSVDNRGSGRFEQFF
v_call: TRBV29-1
clone_size: NA
j_call: TRBJ2-1

cdr3_aa: CAWSAGQGIHEQYF
v_call: TRBV30
clone_size: NA
j_call: NA

cdr3_aa: CAWSISRTGGGYTF
v_call: TRBV30
clone_size: NA
j_call: TRBJ1-2

cdr3_aa: CSVIGSSYEQYF
v_call: TRBV29-1
clone_size: once
j_call: TRBJ2-7

cdr3_aa: CASRRTREGYTF
v_call: TRBV27
clone_size: NA
j_call: TRBJ1-2

cdr3_aa: CASSLGGGGSIYF
v_call: TRBV5-1
clone_size: NA
j_call: TRBJ1-3

cdr3_aa: CASSLDDIEAFF
v_call: TRBV7-9
clone_size: NA
j_call: TRBJ1-1

cdr3_aa: CASSSRVGANVLTF
v_call: TRBV27
clone_size: NA
j_call: TRBJ2-6

cdr3_aa: CASSVGISPLHF
v_call: TRBV9
clone_size: NA
j_call: TRBJ1-6

cdr3_aa: CASSDTYEQYF
v_call: TRBV25-1
clone_size: once
j_call: TRBJ2-7

cdr3_aa: CASSLMSQGYAGNTIYF
v_call: TRBV11-2
clone_size: NA
j_call: TRBJ1-3

cdr3_aa: CASSLRGGGGKETQYF
v_call: TRBV5-4
clone_size: NA
j_call: TRBJ2-5